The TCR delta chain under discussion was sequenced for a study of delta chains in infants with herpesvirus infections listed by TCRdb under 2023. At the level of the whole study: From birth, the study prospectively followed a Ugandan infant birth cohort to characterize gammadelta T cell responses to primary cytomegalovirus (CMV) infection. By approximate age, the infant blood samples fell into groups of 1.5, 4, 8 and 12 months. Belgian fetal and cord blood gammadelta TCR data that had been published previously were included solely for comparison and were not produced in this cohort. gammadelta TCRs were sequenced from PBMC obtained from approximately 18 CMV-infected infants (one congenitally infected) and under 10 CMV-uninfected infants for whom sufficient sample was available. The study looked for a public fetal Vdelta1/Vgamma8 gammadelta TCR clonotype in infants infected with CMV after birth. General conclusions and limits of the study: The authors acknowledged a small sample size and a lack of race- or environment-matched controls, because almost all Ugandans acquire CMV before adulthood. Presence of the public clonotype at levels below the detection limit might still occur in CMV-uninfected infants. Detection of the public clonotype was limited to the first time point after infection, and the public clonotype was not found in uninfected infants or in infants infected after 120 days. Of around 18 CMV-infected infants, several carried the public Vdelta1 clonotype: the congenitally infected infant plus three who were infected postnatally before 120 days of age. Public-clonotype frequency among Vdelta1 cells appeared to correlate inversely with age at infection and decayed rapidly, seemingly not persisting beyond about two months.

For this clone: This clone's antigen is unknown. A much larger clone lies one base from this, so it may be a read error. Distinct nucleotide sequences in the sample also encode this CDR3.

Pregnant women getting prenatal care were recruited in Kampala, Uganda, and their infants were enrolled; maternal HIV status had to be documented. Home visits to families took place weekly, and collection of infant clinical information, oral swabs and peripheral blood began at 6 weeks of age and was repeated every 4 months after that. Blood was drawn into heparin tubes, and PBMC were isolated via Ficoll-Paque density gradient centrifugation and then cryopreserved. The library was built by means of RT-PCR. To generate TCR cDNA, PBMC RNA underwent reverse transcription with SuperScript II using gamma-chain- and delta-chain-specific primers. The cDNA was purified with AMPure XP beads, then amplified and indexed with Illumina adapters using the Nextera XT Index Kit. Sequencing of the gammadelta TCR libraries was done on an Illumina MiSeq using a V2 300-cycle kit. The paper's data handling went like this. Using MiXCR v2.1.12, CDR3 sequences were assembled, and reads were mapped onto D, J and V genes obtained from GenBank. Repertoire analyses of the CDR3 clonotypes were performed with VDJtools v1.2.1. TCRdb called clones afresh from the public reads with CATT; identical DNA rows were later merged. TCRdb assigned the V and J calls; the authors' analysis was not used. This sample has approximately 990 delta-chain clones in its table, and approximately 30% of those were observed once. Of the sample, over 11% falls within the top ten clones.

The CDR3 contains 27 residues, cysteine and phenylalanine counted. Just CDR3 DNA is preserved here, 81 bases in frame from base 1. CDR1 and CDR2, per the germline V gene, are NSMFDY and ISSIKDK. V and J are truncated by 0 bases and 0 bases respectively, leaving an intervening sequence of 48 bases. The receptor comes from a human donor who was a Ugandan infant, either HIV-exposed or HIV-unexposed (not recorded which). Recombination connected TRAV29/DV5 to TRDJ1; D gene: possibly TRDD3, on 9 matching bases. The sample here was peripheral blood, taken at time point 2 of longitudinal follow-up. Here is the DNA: TGTGCAGCAAGCGCGCTCCTCACTTCCTACCACCCGCCTGAGGCTGGGGGATTCACTTACTACACCGATAAACTCATCTTT. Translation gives CAASALLTSYHPPEAGGFTYYTDKLIF.